This is a list of T cell receptor beta chains from one sample in a study of blood T cell repertoires in COVID-19. Sequencing used immunoSEQ multiplex PCR; TCRdb keeps in-frame clones, though not all of them. Of under 200,000 clones listed, roughly 89% were seen once; the top ten hold approximately 10%. Sequenced material: peripheral blood. The origin of the receptors is a woman in her 70s with COVID-19, enrolled during active disease. The CDR3 runs from the conserved cysteine through the conserved F or W. D genes are given only for firm matches. Part of the rows lack a size; the others show once, few, many or a class for expanded clones.

D	V	length	J	size	CDR3	DNA
TRBD1	TRBV5-4	16	TRBJ1-6	.	CASSFGQGTTYSPLHF	TGTGCCAGCAGCTTCGGACAGGGGACTACATATTCACCCCTCCACTTT
TRBD1	TRBV6-1	17	TRBJ1-1	.	CASSEAWLGGQGPEAFF	TGTGCCAGCAGTGAAGCGTGGCTTGGGGGACAGGGTCCTGAAGCTTTCTTT
.	TRBV4-1	16	TRBJ1-2	.	CASSQEWTEQLYGYTF	TGCGCCAGCAGCCAAGAATGGACAGAGCAACTCTATGGCTACACCTTC
TRBD1	TRBV5-1	14	TRBJ1-1	.	CASSWETGGTEAFF	TGCGCCAGCAGCTGGGAGACAGGGGGTACTGAAGCTTTCTTT
TRBD1	TRBV7-2	15	TRBJ2-1	once	CASSTAGTGYNEQFF	TGTGCCAGCAGCACAGCCGGGACAGGCTACAATGAGCAGTTCTTC
.	TRBV7-2	15	TRBJ2-2	.	CASSLHRGNTGELFF	TGTGCCAGCAGCTTACATAGGGGGAACACCGGGGAGCTGTTTTTT
.	TRBV5-4	14	TRBJ1-4	.	CASSFGRGGEKLFF	TGTGCCAGCAGCTTTGGTCGAGGAGGTGAAAAACTGTTTTTT
TRBD1	TRBV19	15	TRBJ1-2	.	CASSAPHSGTASYTF	TGTGCCAGTAGTGCCCCCCACTCCGGGACAGCCTCCTACACCTTC
TRBD1	TRBV18	16	TRBJ2-1	.	CASSPSGQGGYNEQFF	TGTGCCAGCTCACCATCCGGACAGGGGGGGTACAATGAGCAGTTCTTC
TRBD2	TRBV28	13	TRBJ2-3	.	CASSPSSGDTQYF	TGTGCCAGCAGTCCCTCTAGCGGAGATACGCAGTATTTT
.	TRBV6-5	13	TRBJ1-2	.	CASSYEQIVGYTF	TGTGCCAGCAGTTACGAACAGATCGTTGGCTACACCTTC
.	TRBV4-1	17	TRBJ1-5	.	CASSQDGRGARNQPQHF	TGCGCCAGCAGCCAAGACGGGAGGGGGGCAAGGAATCAGCCCCAGCATTTT
.	TRBV13	14	TRBJ1-1	.	CASSLKAPGLEAFF	TGTGCCAGCAGCTTAAAGGCCCCAGGGCTTGAAGCTTTCTTT
.	TRBV6-5	14	TRBJ1-1	.	CASKKTGLNTEAFF	TGTGCCAGCAAGAAAACAGGTTTGAACACTGAAGCTTTCTTT
.	TRBV5-1	14	TRBJ1-6	once	CASSLVLGNSPLHF	TGCGCCAGCAGCTTGGTACTCGGTAATTCACCCCTCCACTTT
TRBD1	TRBV4-1	18	TRBJ1-2	once	CASSQGPPQGALGYGYTF	TGCGCCAGCAGCCAAGGTCCCCCACAGGGGGCGCTGGGGTACGGCTACACCTTC
TRBD1	TRBV28	13	TRBJ2-7	.	CASSLRQGFEQYF	TGTGCCAGCAGTCTTAGACAGGGATTCGAGCAGTACTTC
TRBD1	TRBV15	16	TRBJ1-2	.	CATSRDWGDRAPGYTF	TGTGCCACCAGCAGAGATTGGGGAGACAGGGCTCCCGGCTACACCTTC
.	TRBV6-5	15	TRBJ1-2	.	CASSYRDSGIHGYTF	TGTGCCAGCAGTTACCGGGACTCCGGCATCCATGGCTACACCTTC
.	TRBV18	14	TRBJ2-7	few	CASSPDTSPYEQYF	TGTGCCAGCTCACCAGATACTAGTCCCTACGAGCAGTACTTC
.	TRBV28	15	TRBJ1-2	.	CASSTRDRPLHGYTF	TGTGCCAGCAGTACGCGGGACCGACCGCTCCATGGCTACACCTTC
.	TRBV5-4	14	TRBJ1-5	.	CASSVRGGDQPQHF	TGTGCCAGCAGCGTCAGAGGGGGGGATCAGCCCCAGCATTTT
.	TRBV28	14	TRBJ1-1	.	CASSLARVGTEAFF	TGTGCCAGCAGCCTGGCCAGGGTGGGCACTGAAGCTTTCTTT
.	TRBV5-6	13	TRBJ1-1	.	CASRWGQNTEAFF	TGTGCCAGCAGGTGGGGACAGAACACTGAAGCTTTCTTT
.	TRBV27	17	TRBJ2-7	.	CASSSPRHAWTTYEQYF	TGTGCCAGCAGTTCCCCTCGGCATGCGTGGACTACCTACGAGCAGTACTTC
.	TRBV4-1	15	TRBJ1-5	.	CASSPNRVSNQPQHF	TGCGCCAGCAGCCCGAACAGGGTGAGCAATCAGCCCCAGCATTTT
TRBD2	TRBV9	16	TRBJ2-1	.	CASSVGGSRSYNEQFF	TGTGCCAGCAGCGTAGGCGGGAGTCGCTCCTACAATGAGCAGTTCTTC
.	TRBV3-1/TRBV3-2	15	TRBJ1-2	few	CASSPDRGLIYGYTF	TGTGCCAGCAGCCCGGACAGAGGCTTGATCTATGGCTACACCTTC
TRBD1	TRBV9	14	TRBJ1-3	once	CASRRDSSGNTIYF	TGTGCCAGCAGAAGGGACAGCTCTGGAAACACCATATATTTT
TRBD1	TRBV7-2	17	TRBJ1-6	.	CASSLGTGSMVRSPLHF	TGTGCCAGCAGCCTTGGGACAGGGTCGATGGTGAGGTCACCCCTCCACTTT
.	TRBV3-1/TRBV3-2	13	TRBJ1-3	once	CASSPSSGNTIYF	TGTGCCAGCAGCCCCTCCTCTGGAAACACCATATATTTT
TRBD2	TRBV6-5	15	TRBJ2-3	once	CASNRRGGPTDTQYF	TGTGCCAGCAACAGACGGGGGGGCCCCACAGATACGCAGTATTTT
.	TRBV7-2	16	TRBJ2-5	.	CASSLKMAGFQETQYF	TGTGCCAGCAGTCTTAAAATGGCGGGGTTCCAAGAGACCCAGTACTTC
.	TRBV11-2	16	TRBJ2-2	.	CASSLDQGTLTGELFF	TGTGCCAGCAGCTTAGACCAGGGGACCCTAACCGGGGAGCTGTTTTTT
.	TRBV2	14	TRBJ2-5	.	CASSEGLDQETQYF	TGTGCCAGCAGTGAAGGACTAGATCAAGAGACCCAGTACTTC
.	TRBV5-1	14	TRBJ2-1	.	CASKETAAGNEQFF	TGCGCCAGCAAGGAGACGGCCGCTGGCAATGAGCAGTTCTTC
TRBD2	TRBV30	15	TRBJ2-2	.	CAWSLQRGGIGELFF	TGTGCCTGGAGTTTACAGCGGGGGGGCATCGGGGAGCTGTTTTTT
.	TRBV11-1	16	TRBJ2-5	.	CASSSRTPSPPETQYF	TGTGCCAGCAGCTCCAGGACTCCTAGCCCCCCAGAGACCCAGTACTTC
.	TRBV3-1/TRBV3-2	15	TRBJ2-5	once	CASSQGGGVVETQYF	TGTGCCAGCAGCCAAGGAGGGGGGGTTGTGGAGACCCAGTACTTC
TRBD1	TRBV2	14	TRBJ1-1	few	CASSGGQKNTEAFF	TGTGCCAGCAGTGGGGGACAGAAGAACACTGAAGCTTTCTTT
TRBD1	TRBV2	17	TRBJ2-5	.	CASSLRGGQGALETQYF	TGTGCCAGCAGCCTAAGGGGAGGACAGGGGGCTTTAGAGACCCAGTACTTC
.	TRBV28	10	TRBJ2-1	few	CASSFKRQFF	TGTGCCAGCAGTTTTAAGAGACAGTTCTTC
.	TRBV28	12	TRBJ1-2	.	CATFKGVYGYTF	TGTGCCACCTTCAAAGGAGTCTATGGCTACACCTTC
.	TRBV10-1	15	TRBJ2-3	.	CASSVSQLGTDTQYF	TGCGCCAGCAGTGTCAGCCAACTAGGCACAGATACGCAGTATTTT
TRBD1	TRBV5-1	15	TRBJ2-7	.	CASSSTGGDFYEQYF	TGCGCCAGCAGCTCGACAGGGGGCGATTTCTACGAGCAGTACTTC
.	TRBV12-3/TRBV12-4	13	TRBJ1-3	.	CASRQGAGNTIYF	TGTGCCAGCAGACAGGGTGCTGGAAACACCATATATTTT
.	TRBV29-1	13	TRBJ2-1	.	CSVCFTGPGEQFF	TGCAGCGTTTGTTTTACAGGTCCGGGCGAGCAGTTCTTC
TRBD2	TRBV4-2	15	TRBJ2-5	.	CASSLSPGGRETQYF	TGTGCCAGCAGCCTCTCACCGGGGGGTCGAGAGACCCAGTACTTC
.	TRBV11-2	13	TRBJ1-2	.	CASSQQRGNGYTF	TGTGCCAGCAGCCAACAGCGGGGAAATGGCTACACCTTC
TRBD1	TRBV9	19	TRBJ1-6	.	CASSRRQGGSYAGDSPLHF	TGTGCCAGCAGCCGACGTCAGGGGGGCTCCTACGCTGGAGATTCACCCCTCCACTTT
.	TRBV30	14	TRBJ1-1	.	CACPKGPGSTEAFF	TGTGCCTGCCCTAAGGGTCCGGGGAGCACTGAAGCTTTCTTT
TRBD2	TRBV5-1	14	TRBJ2-7	.	CASSLGPGGIEQYF	TGCGCCAGCAGCTTGGGCCCGGGGGGGATCGAGCAGTACTTC
.	TRBV7-2	13	TRBJ1-2	.	CASSLRQWYGYTF	TGTGCCAGCAGCTTGAGACAATGGTATGGCTACACCTTC
TRBD1	TRBV30	14	TRBJ1-1	.	CAWSTSHSGGLAFF	TGTGCCTGGAGTACTTCTCATTCAGGGGGCTTAGCTTTCTTT
.	TRBV6-5	15	TRBJ2-2	.	CASSSPGVGTGELFF	TGTGCCAGCAGTTCCCCGGGGGTCGGGACCGGGGAGCTGTTTTTT
.	TRBV7-6	15	TRBJ2-7	.	CASSLSGVTSYEQYF	TGTGCCAGCAGCTTATCAGGTGTAACCTCCTACGAGCAGTACTTC
TRBD1	TRBV28	16	TRBJ1-1	.	CASSFPMGQLNTEAFF	TGTGCCAGCAGTTTCCCCATGGGACAGCTGAACACTGAAGCTTTCTTT
.	TRBV21-1	16	TRBJ1-3	.	CASSTWTGVYGNTIYF	TGTGCCAGCAGCACTTGGACAGGGGTCTATGGAAACACCATATATTTT
TRBD1	TRBV5-1	15	TRBJ2-2	few	CASSLRTGDTGELFF	TGCGCCAGCAGTCTCCGGACAGGGGACACCGGGGAGCTGTTTTTT